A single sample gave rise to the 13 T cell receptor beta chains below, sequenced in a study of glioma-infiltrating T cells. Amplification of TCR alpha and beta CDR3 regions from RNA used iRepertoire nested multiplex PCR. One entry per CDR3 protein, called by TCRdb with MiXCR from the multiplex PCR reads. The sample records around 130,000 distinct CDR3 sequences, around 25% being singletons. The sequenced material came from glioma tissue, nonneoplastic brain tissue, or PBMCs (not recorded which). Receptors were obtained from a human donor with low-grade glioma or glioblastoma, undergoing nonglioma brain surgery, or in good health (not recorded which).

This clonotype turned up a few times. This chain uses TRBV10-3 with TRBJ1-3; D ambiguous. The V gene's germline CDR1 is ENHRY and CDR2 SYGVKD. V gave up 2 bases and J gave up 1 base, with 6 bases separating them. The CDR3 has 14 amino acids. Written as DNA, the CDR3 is TGTGCCATCAGTGAGCCACGATCTGGAAACACCATATATTTT. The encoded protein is CAISEPRSGNTIYF.

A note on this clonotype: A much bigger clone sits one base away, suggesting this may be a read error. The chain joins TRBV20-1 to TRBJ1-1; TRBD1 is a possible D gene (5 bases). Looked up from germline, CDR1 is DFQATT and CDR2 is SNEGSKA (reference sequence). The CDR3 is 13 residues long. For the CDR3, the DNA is TGCAGTGATAGAGATCAGGGAGGGAATCAAGCTTTCTTT. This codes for CSDRDQGGNQAFF.

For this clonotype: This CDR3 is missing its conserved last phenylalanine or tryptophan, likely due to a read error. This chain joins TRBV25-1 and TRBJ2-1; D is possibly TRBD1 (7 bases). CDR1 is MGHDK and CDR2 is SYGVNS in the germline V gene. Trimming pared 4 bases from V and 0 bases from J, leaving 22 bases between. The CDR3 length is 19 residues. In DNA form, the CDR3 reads TGTGCCAGCAGTGCTCCCAGGGGGACTCAAGGCAGCTCCTACAATGAGCAGTTCTCC. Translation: CASSAPRGTQGSSYNEQFS.

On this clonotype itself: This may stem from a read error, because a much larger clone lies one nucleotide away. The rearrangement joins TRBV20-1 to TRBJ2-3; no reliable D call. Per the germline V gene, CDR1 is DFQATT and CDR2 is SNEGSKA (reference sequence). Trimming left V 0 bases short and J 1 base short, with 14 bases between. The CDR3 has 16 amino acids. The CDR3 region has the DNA TGCAGTGCTAGAGAAGGAGCGTTAAGGGGCACAGATACGCAGTATTTT. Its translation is CSAREGALRGTDTQYF.

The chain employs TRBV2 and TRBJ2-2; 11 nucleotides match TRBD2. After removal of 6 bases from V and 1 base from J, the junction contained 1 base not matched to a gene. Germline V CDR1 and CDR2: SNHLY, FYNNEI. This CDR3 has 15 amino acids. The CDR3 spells CASRTSGGNTGELFF. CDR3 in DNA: TGTGCCAGCAGAACTAGCGGGGGGAACACCGGGGAGCTGTTTTTT.

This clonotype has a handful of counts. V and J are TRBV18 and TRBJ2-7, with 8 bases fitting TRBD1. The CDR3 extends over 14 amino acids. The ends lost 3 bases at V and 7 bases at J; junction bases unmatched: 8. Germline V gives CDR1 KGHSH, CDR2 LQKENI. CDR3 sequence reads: CASSPNRGEAEQYV. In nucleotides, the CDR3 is TGTGCCAGCTCACCCAACAGGGGGGAGGCAGAGCAGTACGTC.

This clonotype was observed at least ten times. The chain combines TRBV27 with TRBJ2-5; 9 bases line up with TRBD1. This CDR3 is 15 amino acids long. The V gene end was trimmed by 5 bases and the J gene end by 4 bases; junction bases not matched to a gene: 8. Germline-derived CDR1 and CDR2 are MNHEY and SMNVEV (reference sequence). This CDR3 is CASSPTQGARETQYF. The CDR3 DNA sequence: TGTGCCAGCAGTCCAACACAGGGGGCCCGAGAGACCCAGTACTTC.

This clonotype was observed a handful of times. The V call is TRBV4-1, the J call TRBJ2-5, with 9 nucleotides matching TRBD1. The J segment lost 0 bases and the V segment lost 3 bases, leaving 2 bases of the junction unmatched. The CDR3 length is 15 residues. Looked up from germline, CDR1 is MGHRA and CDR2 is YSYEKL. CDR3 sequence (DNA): TGCGCCAGCAGCCACGGGGACAGGGACCAAGAGACCCAGTACTTC. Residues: CASSHGDRDQETQYF.

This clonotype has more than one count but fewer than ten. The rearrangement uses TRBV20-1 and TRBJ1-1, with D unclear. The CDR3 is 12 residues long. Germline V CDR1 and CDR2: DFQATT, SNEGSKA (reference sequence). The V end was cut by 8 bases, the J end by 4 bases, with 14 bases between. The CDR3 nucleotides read TGCAGTCGCCGAAGAGTGGGCACTGAAGCTTTCTTT. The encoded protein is CSRRRVGTEAFF.

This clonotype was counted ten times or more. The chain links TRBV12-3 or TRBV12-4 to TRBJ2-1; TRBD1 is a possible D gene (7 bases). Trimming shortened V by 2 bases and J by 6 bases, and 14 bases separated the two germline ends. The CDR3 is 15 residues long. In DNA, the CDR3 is TGTGCCAGCAGTTTACGGCAGGGGGGTCCCAATGAGCAGTTCTTC. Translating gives CASSLRQGGPNEQFF.

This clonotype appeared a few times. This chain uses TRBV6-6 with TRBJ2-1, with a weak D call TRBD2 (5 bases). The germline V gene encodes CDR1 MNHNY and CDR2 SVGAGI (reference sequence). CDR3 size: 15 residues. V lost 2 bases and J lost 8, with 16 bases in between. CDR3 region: CASSYPEAADHEQFF. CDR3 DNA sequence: TGTGCCAGCAGTTACCCGGAAGCAGCGGACCATGAGCAGTTCTTC.

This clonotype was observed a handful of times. The DNA for the CDR3 is TGTGCCAGCCGAAGAATATTCCCAGCTCAGAGGGGCTACACCTTC. This gives the protein CASRRIFPAQRGYTF. The chain carries TRBV2 and TRBJ1-2; D is unclear. The V end was cut by 8 bases, the J end by 8 bases, with 24 bases between. From germline, CDR1 is SNHLY and CDR2 FYNNEI. The CDR3 runs to 15 residues.

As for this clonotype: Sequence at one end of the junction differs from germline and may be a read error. The CDR3, as DNA: TGTGCCACCGGGACACAGAATTCACCCCCCCACTTT. This gives the protein CATGTQNSPPHF. J is TRBJ1-6 and V is TRBV19; a possible D gene is TRBD1 (6 bases). Germline V gene sequence: CDR1 LNHDA, CDR2 SQIVND (reference sequence). CDR3 length: 12 residues.